These 28 T cell receptor beta chains came from one sample sequenced in a study of beta chain features in type 1 diabetes. Whole-study findings and limits: Among patients with Type 1 diabetes, TCRB CDR3s were moderately but significantly shorter in every one of the four CD4+ subsets.

Sequenced material consisted of expressed TCRB transcripts (all of the isolated RNA was reverse transcribed). Sequenced by immunoSEQ multiplex PCR; TCRdb stores in-frame clones only, minus some. Of 600,000 to 700,000 clones in the sample, roughly 12% were seen once. Antigens for these TCRs are unknown. Sequencing was carried out using naive CD4+ T cells from blood. Receptor source: a man aged 25-45 years with type 1 diabetes.

This clone was seen a handful of times. This chain links TRBV10-3 with TRBJ1-1; D gene uncertain. V lost 0 bases and J lost 2, with 7 bases in between. The length of the CDR3 is 14 residues. Looked up from germline, CDR1 is ENHRY and CDR2 is SYGVKD. The CDR3 DNA follows: TGTGCCATCAGTGAGTCGAGGCTAAACACTGAAGCTTTCTTT. As protein: CAISESRLNTEAFF.

This clone showed up just a few times. The chain recombines TRBV5-1 with TRBJ1-2; D uncertain. Germline V lookup: CDR1 SGHRS, CDR2 YFSETQ. This CDR3 comprises 14 residues. V was clipped by 7 bases and J by 3 bases, with 16 bases between them. The DNA of the CDR3 is TGCGCCAGCCGTACGGACGGGGAAGACTATGGCTACACCTTC. Protein sequence: CASRTDGEDYGYTF.

J is TRBJ2-3 and V is TRBV19; D is ambiguous. V lost 6 bases and J lost 2, with 12 bases in between. Germline V gene lookup returns CDR1 LNHDA and CDR2 SQIVND (reference sequence). CDR3 length equals 14 residues. The CDR3, as DNA: TGTGCCAGTAGGACTTCTTACTTCACAGATACGCAGTATTTT. As protein: CASRTSYFTDTQYF.

The rearrangement uses TRBV29-1 and TRBJ1-2; TRBD1 aligns across 8 bases. J gave up 5 bases and V 7 bases, and 6 bases lay outside the gene matches. This CDR3 spans 12 amino acids. The germline V gene has CDR1 SQVTM and CDR2 ANQGSEA. CDR3 region: CSGIDRGYGYTF. CDR3 bases: TGCAGCGGGATAGACAGGGGATATGGCTACACCTTC.

About this clone: Additional DNA sequences in this sample encode the identical CDR3. This chain connects TRBV18 to TRBJ1-1; 7 bases align to TRBD1. The CDR3 is 15 residues long. The V and J ends lost 5 bases and 5 bases, in that order; junction bases with no gene match: 11. Germline V gene sequence: CDR1 KGHSH, CDR2 LQKENI. The CDR3 is CASSSRTGGGTEAFF. The CDR3 DNA reads TGTGCCAGCTCATCCCGGACAGGTGGGGGGACTGAAGCTTTCTTT.

This clone was counted only a few times. As DNA, the CDR3 is TGTGCCAGCAGACCGACTAGCTCTGGGGCCAACGTCCTGACTTTC. Amino acid sequence: CASRPTSSGANVLTF. The chain joins TRBV2 to TRBJ2-6, with D maybe TRBD2 (6 bases). V was cut by 6 bases and J by 0 bases, with 9 bases left in between. CDR3 length equals 15 residues. Germline CDR1 reads SNHLY; CDR2 reads FYNNEI.

As concerns this clone: One end of the junction is discordant with germline, which a read error may explain. The chain combines TRBV7-9 with TRBJ2-3, with 10 nucleotides matching TRBD2. CDR3 length equals 16 residues. CDR1 is SEHNR and CDR2 is FQNEAQ in the germline V gene (reference sequence). CDR3 amino acids: CASSVALAGGTDTQYF. CDR3 nucleotides: TGTGCCAGCAGCGTAGCCCTAGCGGGGGGCACAGATACGCAGTATTTT.

This sequence joins TRBV5-6 and TRBJ2-6; weak D call: TRBD1 (6 bases). CDR1 is SGHDT and CDR2 is YYEEEE in the germline V gene. V gave up 6 bases and J gave up 0 bases, with 19 bases separating them. This CDR3 spans 18 amino acids. The CDR3 coding sequence is TGTGCCAGCATGGGCTTCGACAGGCCGACCTCTGGGGCCAACGTCCTGACTTTC. It translates to CASMGFDRPTSGANVLTF.

This rearrangement joins TRBV14 to TRBJ1-6; D perhaps matches TRBD1 (5 bases). The V gene lost 1 base and the J gene lost 8 bases, with 12 bases spanning the gap. This CDR3 spans 15 amino acids. CDR1 and CDR2 from the germline V gene are SGHDN and FVKESK. CDR3 nucleotide sequence: TGTGCCAGCAGCCAAGTGGGAGGGGCTGATTCACCCCTCCACTTT. Translated, it gives CASSQVGGADSPLHF.

This chain connects TRBV25-1 to TRBJ2-6, with D perhaps matching TRBD1 (5 bases). CDR3 length equals 14 residues. V lost 8 bases to trimming and J lost 0 bases, with 8 bases between them. CDR1 and CDR2 from the germline V gene are MGHDK and SYGVNS. The CDR3: CASQGASGANVLTF. The CDR3 nucleotides read TGTGCCAGCCAAGGGGCCTCTGGGGCCAACGTCCTGACTTTC.

V gene TRBV9 combines with J gene TRBJ1-2; maybe TRBD1 (5 bases). There are 16 residues in the CDR3. Looked up from germline, CDR1 is SGDLS and CDR2 is YYNGEE. V shed 1 base and J shed 5 bases, with 18 bases lying between them. CDR3 residues: CASSVQGRDFGYGYTF. The CDR3 DNA reads TGTGCCAGCAGCGTACAGGGCAGAGACTTTGGGTATGGCTACACCTTC.

This chain links TRBV18 with TRBJ2-2; no clear D gene. Germline CDR1 reads KGHSH; CDR2 reads LQKENI. Trimming shortened V by 3 bases and J by 6 bases, and 11 bases separated the two germline ends. The CDR3 runs to 14 residues. CDR3 bases: TGTGCCAGCTCACCTACTCCTGGGGCCGGGGAGCTGTTTTTT. Its protein is CASSPTPGAGELFF.

To note about this clone: The sample holds other DNA sequences that translate to the same CDR3. The J gene is TRBJ1-4, the V gene TRBV30, with a weak D call TRBD1 (5 bases). The germline V and J ends were trimmed by 1 base and 7 bases, with 10 bases remaining between them. The CDR3 has 13 amino acids. CDR1 GTSNPN and CDR2 SVGIG come from the germline V gene (reference sequence). For the CDR3, the DNA is TGTGCCTGGAGTGGGCAGGGCGGTGAAAAACTGTTTTTT. Its protein is CAWSGQGGEKLFF. Supplemented by reference TRBV30 and TRBJ1-4, the full variable domain reads SQTIHQWPATLVQPVGSPLSLECTVEGTSNPNLYWYRQAAGRGLQLLFYSVGIGQISSEVPQNLSASRPQDRQFILSSKKLLLSDSGFYLCAWSGQGGEKLFFGSGTQLSVL.

This clone has more than one count but fewer than ten. The V and J genes are TRBV2 and TRBJ2-1; D tentatively fits TRBD1 or TRBD2 (5 bases each). This CDR3 is 16 amino acids long. Germline V CDR1 and CDR2: SNHLY, FYNNEI. Between the trimmed V and J ends, which lost 4 bases and 1 base, there was a span of 14 bases. The CDR3 sequence is CASSGGGRSSYNEQFF. For the CDR3, the DNA is TGTGCCAGCAGTGGGGGCGGGCGGTCTTCCTACAATGAGCAGTTCTTC.

This clone was observed a handful of times. The chain recombines TRBV2 with TRBJ1-2; D is undetermined. Trimming pared 10 bases from V and 0 bases from J, leaving 12 bases between. Germline CDR1 is SNHLY and CDR2 is FYNNEI. The CDR3 spans 13 residues. CDR3 sequence: CATLLRSNYGYTF. For the CDR3, the DNA is TGTGCCACCCTCCTGAGGTCTAACTATGGCTACACCTTC.

The V call is TRBV6-6, the J call TRBJ1-2, with TRBD1 matching 9 bases. The ends lost 6 bases at V and 4 bases at J; junction bases unmatched: 12. Per the germline V gene, CDR1 is MNHNY and CDR2 is SVGAGI (reference sequence). The CDR3 length is 16 residues. The CDR3 region has the DNA TGTGCCAGCAGCTCAAGGGACAGGGAGTATGTCTATGGCTACACCTTC. Its translation: CASSSRDREYVYGYTF.

The chain uses TRBV7-9 and TRBJ2-1; 11 positions match TRBD2. J gave up 5 bases and V 5 bases, and 11 bases lay outside the gene matches. CDR1 is SEHNR and CDR2 is FQNEAQ in the germline V gene (reference sequence). The CDR3 is 17 residues long. The CDR3 is CASSPRRTSGSHNEQFF. CDR3 nucleotide sequence: TGTGCCAGCAGCCCCCGTAGGACTAGCGGGTCCCACAATGAGCAGTTCTTC.

The chain uses TRBV15 and TRBJ2-3, with a weak D call TRBD1 (5 bases). Trimming removed 8 bases from V and 3 bases from J, with 6 bases in between. The CDR3 has 11 residues. Per germline, CDR1 LNHNV and CDR2 YYDKDF (reference sequence). This CDR3 is CATRQTDTQYF. CDR3 in DNA: TGTGCCACCCGACAGACAGATACGCAGTATTTT.

This clone was detected a few times. The chain combines TRBV25-1 with TRBJ2-3; 13 bases line up with TRBD2. CDR3 length: 16 amino acids. Germline V CDR1 and CDR2: MGHDK, SYGVNS. V lost 7 bases, J lost 4 bases, and 8 bases stayed unmatched. The CDR3 loop reads CASTYDGLAGADTQYF. The CDR3 DNA reads TGTGCCAGCACCTACGACGGACTAGCGGGGGCAGATACGCAGTATTTT.

This clone showed up just a few times. The chain uses TRBV5-4 and TRBJ1-2; D call uncertain. CDR1 and CDR2 from the germline V gene are SGHNT and YYREEE (reference sequence). V was trimmed by 0 bases and J by 8 bases, leaving 14 bases between them. The CDR3 is 14 amino acids. The CDR3 is CASSLDPGKSGYTF. CDR3 sequence (DNA): TGTGCCAGCAGCTTGGATCCCGGGAAATCGGGCTACACCTTC.

The rearrangement uses TRBV30 and TRBJ2-3, with TRBD1 as a possible D gene (6 bases). The germline CDR1 and CDR2 sequences are GTSNPN and SVGIG (reference sequence). The V end was cut by 3 bases, the J end by 2 bases, with 12 bases between. The CDR3 sequence is 14 residues long. The CDR3 protein is CAWSRDTSTDTQYF. The CDR3 nucleotides are TGTGCCTGGAGCCGGGACACCTCCACAGATACGCAGTATTTT.

This clone was counted between two and nine times. The gene calls are TRBV7-9 and TRBJ1-2; 8 bases align to TRBD1. The CDR3 spans 14 residues. Germline V gene lookup returns CDR1 SEHNR and CDR2 FQNEAQ (reference sequence). V shed 5 bases and J 3 bases; nucleotides not matched to a gene: 5. Written as DNA, the CDR3 is TGTGCCAGCAGCACGTCACAGGGGGACTATGGCTACACCTTC. Encoded protein: CASSTSQGDYGYTF.

The V and J genes are TRBV11-2 and TRBJ2-7; D possibly corresponds to TRBD1 (5 bases). The germline CDR1 and CDR2 sequences are SGHAT and FQNNGV. This CDR3 comprises 15 residues. V was clipped by 0 bases and J by 6 bases, with 15 bases between them. The DNA for the CDR3 is TGTGCCAGCAGCTTAGAAGGCAGAGGAAGGGGCGAGCAGTACTTC. This translates into CASSLEGRGRGEQYF.

CDR3 amino acids: CASSLDKRVYEQYF. CDR3 DNA: TGTGCCAGCAGCTTAGACAAGAGAGTCTACGAGCAGTACTTC. V usage is TRBV7-2 and J usage is TRBJ2-7; no firm D call. V lost 1 base and J lost 3, with 10 bases in between. CDR3 length equals 14 residues. Germline V gene data show CDR1 as SGHTA and CDR2 as FQGNSA.

This clone appeared a few times. V gene TRBV9 combines with J gene TRBJ2-1, with 7 nucleotides matching TRBD2. CDR1 is SGDLS, CDR2 YYNGEE, per germline. There are 15 residues in the CDR3. The V gene end was trimmed by 3 bases and the J gene end by 10 bases; junction bases not matched to a gene: 13. DNA of the CDR3: TGTGCCAGCAGCGGATCGGGGACTACCGGGGAGGAGCAGTTCTTC. Protein product: CASSGSGTTGEEQFF.

There are a few counts of this clone. The V call is TRBV10-3, the J call TRBJ2-2, with a tentative D call TRBD1 (5 bases). The CDR3 loop spans 14 amino acids. Germline V lookup: CDR1 ENHRY, CDR2 SYGVKD. V dropped 2 bases and J dropped 7 bases, with 11 bases sitting between them. The CDR3 nucleotides read TGTGCCATCAGTGAGGACAGTCTTCGCGGGGAGCTGTTTTTT. It translates to CAISEDSLRGELFF.

This clone came up a few times. The CDR3 sequence is CASSFLDGGSGANVLTF. CDR3 DNA: TGTGCCAGCAGCTTTCTTGATGGGGGCTCTGGGGCCAACGTCCTGACTTTC. This sequence joins TRBV5-4 and TRBJ2-6; D is possibly TRBD1 or TRBD2 (5 bases each). CDR3 length equals 17 residues. Germline assignment: CDR1 SGHNT and CDR2 YYREEE (reference sequence). V lost 2 bases to trimming and J lost 0 bases, with 12 bases between them.

This clone occurred a few times. The genes are TRBV30 and TRBJ2-3; 12 nucleotides match TRBD2. The germline V gene has CDR1 GTSNPN and CDR2 SVGIG (reference sequence). V lost 4 bases and J lost 1; bases outside the gene matches: 9. The CDR3 totals 17 residues. The CDR3 nucleotides read TGTGCCTGGAACACAAGACTAGCGGGGGCCCGCACAGATACGCAGTATTTT. The encoded protein is CAWNTRLAGARTDTQYF.